This is a list of T cell receptor beta chains from one sample in a study of shared clonotypes between healthy human individuals. Using immunoSEQ multiplex PCR, the repertoire was profiled, and TCRdb retains in-frame clones only, with some absent. The sample contains 1.5 million to 2.5 million clones, roughly 94% of which appear only once. The sample consisted of naive CD8+ T cells sorted from blood. Receptor source: a man aged 18 to 29 in good health. CDR3s include the opening cysteine and the closing phenylalanine or tryptophan. A D gene is named only where the DNA matches it firmly. Expanded clones get a size class; other rows say once, few or many, or leave the size out.

clone size: .; CDR3 length: 15; V gene: TRBV27; D gene: TRBD2; J gene: TRBJ2-1; CDR3 DNA: TGTGCCAGCAGTTTATCGAGCCCGGGGGGGAATGAGCAGTTCTTC; CDR3 protein: CASSLSSPGGNEQFF
clone size: .; CDR3 length: 14; V gene: TRBV13; D gene: .; J gene: TRBJ1-2; CDR3 DNA: TGTGCCAGCAGCCCGCATGCGGGTAACTATGGCTACACCTTC; CDR3 protein: CASSPHAGNYGYTF
clone size: .; CDR3 length: 13; V gene: TRBV5-6; D gene: .; J gene: TRBJ2-7; CDR3 DNA: TGTGCCAGCAGCCGTGGGGGGTCCTACGAGCAGTACTTC; CDR3 protein: CASSRGGSYEQYF
clone size: few; CDR3 length: 13; V gene: TRBV7-9; D gene: .; J gene: TRBJ2-5; CDR3 DNA: TGTGCCAGCAGCCCCCGACTAGGGGAGACCCAGTACTTC; CDR3 protein: CASSPRLGETQYF
clone size: .; CDR3 length: 14; V gene: TRBV5-1; D gene: .; J gene: TRBJ2-1; CDR3 DNA: TGCGCCAGCAGCTTGGTGGACAACTACAATGAGCAGTTCTTC; CDR3 protein: CASSLVDNYNEQFF
clone size: .; CDR3 length: 14; V gene: TRBV7-9; D gene: .; J gene: TRBJ2-7; CDR3 DNA: TGTGCCAGCAGCTCGACACGAACCACCTACGAGCAGTACTTC; CDR3 protein: CASSSTRTTYEQYF
clone size: .; CDR3 length: 15; V gene: TRBV5-1; D gene: TRBD2; J gene: TRBJ2-7; CDR3 DNA: TGCGCCAGCAGGATTAGCGGGGGAGCCTCCTACGAGCAGTACTTC; CDR3 protein: CASRISGGASYEQYF
clone size: .; CDR3 length: 12; V gene: TRBV13; D gene: .; J gene: TRBJ2-7; CDR3 DNA: TGTGCCAGCAGCTTAATGTCGTACGAGCAGTACTTC; CDR3 protein: CASSLMSYEQYF
clone size: .; CDR3 length: 12; V gene: TRBV5-1; D gene: .; J gene: TRBJ2-7; CDR3 DNA: TGCGCCAGCAGCCCGGGTGGCTACGAGCAGTACTTC; CDR3 protein: CASSPGGYEQYF
clone size: .; CDR3 length: 12; V gene: TRBV27; D gene: .; J gene: TRBJ2-2; CDR3 DNA: TGTGCCAGCAGTTTATCGGGCGGGGAGCTGTTTTTT; CDR3 protein: CASSLSGGELFF
clone size: .; CDR3 length: 12; V gene: TRBV5-4; D gene: TRBD2; J gene: TRBJ2-7; CDR3 DNA: TGTGCCAGCAGCTCACTAGCGGGCGAGCAGTACTTC; CDR3 protein: CASSSLAGEQYF
clone size: .; CDR3 length: 16; V gene: TRBV4-3; D gene: TRBD2; J gene: TRBJ2-7; CDR3 DNA: TGCGCCAGCAGCCAAGATCTGACTAGCGGGATCTACGAGCAGTACTTC; CDR3 protein: CASSQDLTSGIYEQYF
clone size: few; CDR3 length: 13; V gene: TRBV15; D gene: .; J gene: TRBJ1-5; CDR3 DNA: TGTGCCACCAGCAGAGATAGGCATCAGCCCCAGCATTTT; CDR3 protein: CATSRDRHQPQHF
clone size: .; CDR3 length: 16; V gene: TRBV9; D gene: .; J gene: TRBJ2-3; CDR3 DNA: TGTGCCAGCAGCGACGCCAGGGAGGAGGGCACAGATACGCAGTATTTT; CDR3 protein: CASSDAREEGTDTQYF
clone size: once; CDR3 length: 16; V gene: TRBV4-3; D gene: TRBD2; J gene: TRBJ2-7; CDR3 DNA: TGCGCCAGCAGCCAAGATCCGGCTAGCGGGAGCGGCGAGCAGTACTTC; CDR3 protein: CASSQDPASGSGEQYF
clone size: .; CDR3 length: 14; V gene: TRBV4-3; D gene: .; J gene: TRBJ2-7; CDR3 DNA: TGCGCCAGCAGCCAAGATTCCAGGGGCGACGAGCAGTACTTC; CDR3 protein: CASSQDSRGDEQYF
clone size: .; CDR3 length: 15; V gene: TRBV9; D gene: TRBD2; J gene: TRBJ2-1; CDR3 DNA: TGTGCCAGCAGCGCGGGGACTAGCGGGAGGGGTGAGCAGTTCTTC; CDR3 protein: CASSAGTSGRGEQFF
clone size: .; CDR3 length: 14; V gene: TRBV7-8; D gene: .; J gene: TRBJ2-7; CDR3 DNA: TGTGCCAGCAGCTTAGCGAGGGTGAGCTACGAGCAGTACTTC; CDR3 protein: CASSLARVSYEQYF
clone size: .; CDR3 length: 14; V gene: TRBV4-1; D gene: .; J gene: TRBJ1-2; CDR3 DNA: TGCGCCAGCAGCAGCCTTCAAGCTAACTATGGCTACACCTTC; CDR3 protein: CASSSLQANYGYTF
clone size: .; CDR3 length: 14; V gene: TRBV19; D gene: .; J gene: TRBJ1-5; CDR3 DNA: TGTGCCAGTAGTATCGGGACGAGCAATCAGCCCCAGCATTTT; CDR3 protein: CASSIGTSNQPQHF
clone size: .; CDR3 length: 13; V gene: TRBV13; D gene: .; J gene: TRBJ2-7; CDR3 DNA: TGTGCCAGCAGCTTAGAGGACTCCTACGAGCAGTACTTC; CDR3 protein: CASSLEDSYEQYF
clone size: .; CDR3 length: 15; V gene: TRBV7-6; D gene: .; J gene: TRBJ2-1; CDR3 DNA: TGTGCCAGCAGCTTACGAGCTTATGGGGGAAATGAGCAGTTCTTC; CDR3 protein: CASSLRAYGGNEQFF
clone size: .; CDR3 length: 13; V gene: TRBV29-1; D gene: .; J gene: TRBJ2-3; CDR3 DNA: TGCAGCGTCGAGTCGGGGGGCACAGATACGCAGTATTTT; CDR3 protein: CSVESGGTDTQYF
clone size: .; CDR3 length: 16; V gene: TRBV5-1; D gene: .; J gene: TRBJ2-2; CDR3 DNA: TGCGCCAGCAGCTTGGCCGAGGCAGGGGTCACCGGGGAGCTGTTTTTT; CDR3 protein: CASSLAEAGVTGELFF
clone size: .; CDR3 length: 11; V gene: TRBV2; D gene: TRBD1; J gene: TRBJ2-1; CDR3 DNA: TGTGCCAGCAGTCAGGGACAGTTGTTGTTCTTC; CDR3 protein: CASSQGQLLFF
clone size: .; CDR3 length: 15; V gene: TRBV5-6; D gene: .; J gene: TRBJ2-7; CDR3 DNA: TGTGCCAGCAGCTTCGGGGCAGGGCAAGCCTACGAGCAGTACTTC; CDR3 protein: CASSFGAGQAYEQYF
clone size: .; CDR3 length: 13; V gene: TRBV10-3; D gene: .; J gene: TRBJ2-7; CDR3 DNA: TGTGCCATCAGTGTCGGGCCAACCTACGAGCAGTACTTC; CDR3 protein: CAISVGPTYEQYF
clone size: .; CDR3 length: 15; V gene: TRBV7-2; D gene: .; J gene: TRBJ2-7; CDR3 DNA: TGTGCCAGCAGCTTGGGGACTCCGCCTACATACGAGCAGTACTTC; CDR3 protein: CASSLGTPPTYEQYF
clone size: .; CDR3 length: 12; V gene: TRBV15; D gene: .; J gene: TRBJ2-7; CDR3 DNA: TGTGCCACCAGTACAGAAAGCTACGAGCAGTACTTC; CDR3 protein: CATSTESYEQYF
clone size: .; CDR3 length: 15; V gene: TRBV28; D gene: .; J gene: TRBJ1-5; CDR3 DNA: TGTGCCAGCACCCTTAGCTCGGCCACCAATCAGCCCCAGCATTTT; CDR3 protein: CASTLSSATNQPQHF
clone size: .; CDR3 length: 16; V gene: TRBV5-1; D gene: .; J gene: TRBJ1-2; CDR3 DNA: TGCGCCAGCAGCCGATTGACAGGACAGAGGGTCTATGGCTACACCTTC; CDR3 protein: CASSRLTGQRVYGYTF
clone size: .; CDR3 length: 14; V gene: TRBV5-1; D gene: .; J gene: TRBJ1-1; CDR3 DNA: TGCGCCAGCAACCTGGGTGGGGGGAACACTGAAGCTTTCTTT; CDR3 protein: CASNLGGGNTEAFF
clone size: .; CDR3 length: 16; V gene: TRBV28; D gene: .; J gene: TRBJ1-1; CDR3 DNA: TGTGCCAGCAGACATCACAAGGGAAGACTAAACACTGAAGCTTTCTTT; CDR3 protein: CASRHHKGRLNTEAFF
clone size: .; CDR3 length: 16; V gene: TRBV5-1; D gene: .; J gene: TRBJ2-3; CDR3 DNA: TGCGCCAGCAGCTTGGATCCAGGGAGAAGCACAGATACGCAGTATTTT; CDR3 protein: CASSLDPGRSTDTQYF
clone size: .; CDR3 length: 13; V gene: TRBV6-5; D gene: .; J gene: TRBJ2-1; CDR3 DNA: TGTGCCATTCAGCAGAGCTCCTACAATGAGCAGTTCTTC; CDR3 protein: CAIQQSSYNEQFF
clone size: .; CDR3 length: 15; V gene: TRBV7-9; D gene: .; J gene: TRBJ2-2; CDR3 DNA: TGTGCCAGCAGCCGACAGGAGGGGCAGGGCGGGGAGCTGTTTTTT; CDR3 protein: CASSRQEGQGGELFF
clone size: .; CDR3 length: 14; V gene: TRBV6-4; D gene: .; J gene: TRBJ1-3; CDR3 DNA: TGTGCCAGCACCGACGGGTTTACTGGAAACACCATATATTTT; CDR3 protein: CASTDGFTGNTIYF
clone size: .; CDR3 length: 14; V gene: TRBV19; D gene: .; J gene: TRBJ2-1; CDR3 DNA: TGTGCCAGTAGTATCGGGTCGGGATACAATGAGCAGTTCTTC; CDR3 protein: CASSIGSGYNEQFF
clone size: .; CDR3 length: 14; V gene: TRBV2; D gene: TRBD1; J gene: TRBJ2-7; CDR3 DNA: TGTGCCATCCTACCGGGACAGGGATCCTACGAGCAGTACTTC; CDR3 protein: CAILPGQGSYEQYF
clone size: once; CDR3 length: 16; V gene: TRBV4-1; D gene: .; J gene: TRBJ1-2; CDR3 DNA: TGCGCCAGCAGCCAAGAGCGGTCGGCAGGCATCTATGGCTACACCTTC; CDR3 protein: CASSQERSAGIYGYTF
clone size: .; CDR3 length: 14; V gene: TRBV6-5; D gene: TRBD2; J gene: TRBJ2-5; CDR3 DNA: TGTGCCAGCAGCACTAGCGCGGAGGACGAGACCCAGTACTTC; CDR3 protein: CASSTSAEDETQYF
clone size: .; CDR3 length: 15; V gene: TRBV15; D gene: TRBD1; J gene: TRBJ2-7; CDR3 DNA: TGTGCCACCAGCGTCGGACAGGTCCTTTGGGACGAGCAGTACTTC; CDR3 protein: CATSVGQVLWDEQYF
clone size: .; CDR3 length: 15; V gene: TRBV13; D gene: .; J gene: TRBJ2-3; CDR3 DNA: TGTGCCAGCAGCTTAGACGTCGGGAACGCAGATACGCAGTATTTT; CDR3 protein: CASSLDVGNADTQYF
clone size: .; CDR3 length: 13; V gene: TRBV5-4; D gene: .; J gene: TRBJ2-5; CDR3 DNA: TGTGCCAGCAGCTTGTCTGGGGAAGAGACCCAGTACTTC; CDR3 protein: CASSLSGEETQYF
clone size: .; CDR3 length: 13; V gene: TRBV5-6; D gene: .; J gene: TRBJ1-4; CDR3 DNA: TGTGCCAGCACGGACACCGGTAATGAAAAACTGTTTTTT; CDR3 protein: CASTDTGNEKLFF
clone size: .; CDR3 length: 16; V gene: TRBV7-9; D gene: TRBD1; J gene: TRBJ2-7; CDR3 DNA: TGTGCCAGCAGTTCTCCGGGACAGGGGGCATTCTACGAGCAGTACTTC; CDR3 protein: CASSSPGQGAFYEQYF
clone size: .; CDR3 length: 16; V gene: TRBV11-2; D gene: TRBD2; J gene: TRBJ2-2; CDR3 DNA: TGTGCCAGCAGCTTAGGACTAGCGGTCGCCACCGGGGAGCTGTTTTTT; CDR3 protein: CASSLGLAVATGELFF
clone size: .; CDR3 length: 13; V gene: TRBV5-1; D gene: .; J gene: TRBJ2-5; CDR3 DNA: TGCGCCAGCAGCTTGGACCCGTCGTGGACCCAGTACTTC; CDR3 protein: CASSLDPSWTQYF
clone size: .; CDR3 length: 14; V gene: TRBV28; D gene: .; J gene: TRBJ2-1; CDR3 DNA: TGTGCCAGCAACTTGTCAGGGGGGGACAATGAGCAGTTCTTC; CDR3 protein: CASNLSGGDNEQFF
clone size: .; CDR3 length: 13; V gene: TRBV27; D gene: TRBD1; J gene: TRBJ2-7; CDR3 DNA: TGTGCCAGCAGCCTGGACAGGGGTGGTGAGCAGTACTTC; CDR3 protein: CASSLDRGGEQYF
clone size: .; CDR3 length: 14; V gene: TRBV4-3; D gene: .; J gene: TRBJ2-7; CDR3 DNA: TGCGCCAGCAGCCCTTGGAGCTCCCACTACGAGCAGTACTTC; CDR3 protein: CASSPWSSHYEQYF
clone size: .; CDR3 length: 15; V gene: TRBV6-5; D gene: TRBD1; J gene: TRBJ2-7; CDR3 DNA: TGTGCCAGCAGTTCCTCCGGGACAGGGGGTTACGAGCAGTACTTC; CDR3 protein: CASSSSGTGGYEQYF
clone size: .; CDR3 length: 12; V gene: TRBV10-2; D gene: .; J gene: TRBJ2-7; CDR3 DNA: TGCGCCAGCAGTCCTAACTGGGACGAGCAGTACTTC; CDR3 protein: CASSPNWDEQYF
clone size: .; CDR3 length: 12; V gene: TRBV11-3; D gene: .; J gene: TRBJ2-1; CDR3 DNA: TGTGCCAGCAGCTTGCCCGGGGATGAGCAGTTCTTC; CDR3 protein: CASSLPGDEQFF